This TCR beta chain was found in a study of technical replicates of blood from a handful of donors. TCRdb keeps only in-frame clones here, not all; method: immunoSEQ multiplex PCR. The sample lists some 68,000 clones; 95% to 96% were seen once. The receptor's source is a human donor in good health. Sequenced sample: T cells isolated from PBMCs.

CDR3 sequence reads: CASRRLAKYEQYF. The CDR3 coding sequence is TGTGCCAGCAGGAGACTAGCGAAGTACGAGCAGTACTTC. J is TRBJ2-7 and V is TRBV28; 8 bases are a match to TRBD2. The V gene's germline CDR1 is MDHEN and CDR2 SYDVKM. J lost 4 bases, V lost 6 bases, and 5 bases had no gene match. The CDR3 runs 13 residues. Drawing the rest from reference TRBV28 and TRBJ2-7, the complete variable domain is DVKVTQSSRYLVKRTGEKVFLECVQDMDHENMFWYRQDPGLGLRLIYFSYDVKMKEKGDIPEGYSVSREKKERFSLILESASTNQTSMYLCASRRLAKYEQYFGPGTRLTVT.